One and the same sample provided the 14 T cell receptor beta chains below, sequenced in a study of T cell responses to AZD1222 COVID-19 vaccine. The method was immunoSEQ multiplex PCR; TCRdb's version includes in-frame clones alone and lacks a portion of them. The profile shows about 100,000 clones, around nine tenths of them singletons. The sample consisted of peripheral blood, taken on day 0 of AZD1222 vaccination. The receptors come from an adult in good health.

This clone appeared a single time. The chain recombines TRBV7-9 with TRBJ1-4; 9 bases are shared with TRBD1. Germline CDR1 SEHNR, CDR2 FQNEAQ (reference sequence). V trimming: 4 bases; J trimming: 3 bases; junction bases outside the gene matches: 3. The CDR3 extends over 15 amino acids. The CDR3 spells CASSSGQGANEKLFF. In DNA, the CDR3 is TGTGCCAGCAGCTCGGGACAGGGAGCTAATGAAAAACTGTTTTTT.

The chain joins TRBV6-5 to TRBJ1-6; D perhaps matches TRBD1 (5 bases). V gave up 2 bases and J gave up 12 bases, with 11 bases separating them. This CDR3 region has 13 residues. Germline CDR1 MNHEY, CDR2 SVGAGI. The CDR3 bases are TGTGCCAGCAGTTACAGCGGGGGAAGACCCCTCCACTTT. Protein product: CASSYSGGRPLHF.

A single count supports this clone. The rearrangement links TRBV28 to TRBJ2-2; 7 bases agree with TRBD1. The CDR3 is 15 amino acids. Germline loops: CDR1 MDHEN, CDR2 SYDVKM. J lost 4 bases, V lost 4 bases, and 6 bases had no gene match. The CDR3 nucleotides read TGTGCCAGCAGTTCCGGACAGGCAGGCACCGGGGAGCTGTTTTTT. Protein product: CASSSGQAGTGELFF.

CDR3 bases: TGTGCCAGCATCGCGACAGACAACACCGGGGAGCTGTTTTTT. This encodes CASIATDNTGELFF. The genes are TRBV5-6 and TRBJ2-2; possible D gene TRBD1, 5 bases. The CDR3 sequence is 14 residues long. From germline, CDR1 is SGHDT and CDR2 YYEEEE. Trimming took 6 bases from V and 2 from J, leaving 11 bases between them.

The V and J genes are TRBV19 and TRBJ1-2, with TRBD1 matching 7 bases. V trimming: 4 bases; J trimming: 3 bases; junction bases outside the gene matches: 8. Germline V gene lookup returns CDR1 LNHDA and CDR2 SQIVND (reference sequence). CDR3 length: 15 residues. CDR3 protein: CASSTAGQNYYGYTF. The CDR3 DNA is TGTGCCAGTAGTACGGCGGGACAGAATTACTATGGCTACACCTTC.

J is TRBJ1-4 and V is TRBV7-6; D uncertain. This CDR3 contains 15 residues. V was cut by 1 base and J by 5 bases, with 11 bases left in between. CDR1 is SGHVS, CDR2 FNYEAQ, per germline. The CDR3 loop is CASSLGYSVNEKLFF. For the CDR3, the DNA is TGTGCCAGCAGCTTAGGCTACTCCGTGAATGAAAAACTGTTTTTT.

The chain couples TRBV27 to TRBJ1-1; TRBD1 matches 7 bases. The germline V gene has CDR1 MNHEY and CDR2 SMNVEV (reference sequence). V was pared by 5 bases and J by 4 bases, with 1 base of the junction left unmatched. The CDR3 spans 12 residues. The CDR3 loop is CASSGDSTEAFF. CDR3 nucleotides: TGTGCCAGCAGTGGGGACAGCACTGAAGCTTTCTTT.

This clone came up once. The chain is built from TRBV28 and TRBJ1-5; D is ambiguous. The CDR3 is 16 amino acids. The V gene lost 5 bases and the J gene lost 4 bases, with 18 bases spanning the gap. Germline V gives CDR1 MDHEN, CDR2 SYDVKM. Here the CDR3 reads CASSLPFWGKNQPQHF. CDR3 nucleotides: TGTGCCAGCAGTCTACCCTTTTGGGGTAAGAATCAGCCCCAGCATTTT.

The chain uses TRBV6-1 and TRBJ2-3; 10 bases are shared with TRBD1. The ends lost 0 bases at V and 3 bases at J; junction bases unmatched: 9. Germline CDR1 reads MNHNS; CDR2 reads SASEGT. This CDR3 comprises 18 residues. CDR3 sequence: CASSEALGQGYRTDTQYF. The CDR3 region has the DNA TGTGCCAGCAGTGAAGCCTTGGGACAGGGGTATCGTACAGATACGCAGTATTTT.

The V gene is TRBV10-1, the J gene TRBJ2-7; 7 bases are shared with TRBD1. The CDR3 runs 12 residues. Germline V lookup: CDR1 WNHNN, CDR2 SYGVQD (reference sequence). The CDR3 bases are TGCTCCACCGGGACAGACCAACGCGAGCAGTACTTC. It yields the protein CSTGTDQREQYF.

The chain links TRBV12-3 or TRBV12-4 to TRBJ1-2; 7 bases agree with TRBD1. Trimming at V came to 3 bases and at J to 5 bases, leaving 3 bases not matched to a gene. The CDR3 loop spans 13 amino acids. The DNA for the CDR3 is TGTGCCAGCAGTTTTGACAGGGTATATGGCTACACCTTC. Its translation is CASSFDRVYGYTF.

The genes are TRBV12-5 and TRBJ1-3; 9 nucleotides line up with TRBD1. The germline CDR1 and CDR2 sequences are LGHNT and FRNRAP. The length of the CDR3 is 20 residues. J was trimmed by 2 bases and V by 2 bases; bases with no gene match: 16. In DNA form, the CDR3 reads TGTGCTAGTGGTTTGTTTTTCCGGGACAGGGCCCGAGGGGCTGGAAACACCATATATTTT. Its protein is CASGLFFRDRARGAGNTIYF.

This chain connects TRBV7-9 to TRBJ1-2, with D possibly TRBD1 on 5 matching bases. The CDR3 extends over 15 amino acids. Per germline, CDR1 SEHNR and CDR2 FQNEAQ (reference sequence). V was cut by 0 bases and J by 3 bases, with 11 bases left in between. CDR3: CASSLAWDGDYGYTF. Here the CDR3 DNA reads TGTGCCAGCAGCTTAGCCTGGGACGGAGACTATGGCTACACCTTC. Filled out from reference TRBV7-9 and TRBJ1-2, the complete variable domain reads DTGVSQNPRHKITKRGQNVTFRCDPISEHNRLYWYRQTLGQGPEFLTYFQNEAQLEKSRLLSDRFSAERPKGSFSTLEIQRTEQGDSAMYLCASSLAWDGDYGYTFGSGTRLTVV.

The chain has TRBV6-6 and TRBJ2-1, with 9 bases matching TRBD2. With V trimmed by 6 bases and J by 4 bases, 7 bases remained unmatched. The CDR3 consists of 15 residues. From germline, CDR1 is MNHNY and CDR2 SVGAGI (reference sequence). For the CDR3, the DNA is TGTGCCAGCAGGGAGACTAGCGGTGAATACAATGAGCAGTTCTTC. As protein: CASRETSGEYNEQFF.